This T cell receptor (beta chain) originates from a study of PD-L1 blockade in urothelial cancer. Overall study: A median of roughly 130,000 T cells was found in the blood samples. General study findings and limits: Durable benefit was linked to greater 3-week expansion of tumor-associated blood clones.

Germline CDR1 and CDR2: LNHNV and YYDKDF (reference sequence). There are 16 residues in the CDR3. The ends were cut back, 5 bases at V and 4 bases at J, with 18 bases in the middle. The time point denotes: pretreatment peripheral blood. Samples were collected from each patient before treatment and during treatment. Each patient gave between 1 and 8 of them in total. Synthetic TCR analog templates were added to each PCR reaction. TCRdb keeps only in-frame clones here, not all; method: immunoSEQ multiplex PCR. The data show around 63,000 clones, roughly 79% seen once. As concerns this clone: Its antigen is unidentified.

The gene calls are TRBV15 and TRBJ1-3; the D gene is possibly TRBD1 (5 bases). The sequences come from PBMCs, collected around atezolizumab (anti-PD-L1) treatment. The origin of this receptor is an older man with urothelial cancer. CDR3 residues: CATSSPSPGYGNTIYF. In DNA, the CDR3 is TGTGCCACCAGCTCCCCATCCCCAGGGTACGGAAACACCATATATTTT.